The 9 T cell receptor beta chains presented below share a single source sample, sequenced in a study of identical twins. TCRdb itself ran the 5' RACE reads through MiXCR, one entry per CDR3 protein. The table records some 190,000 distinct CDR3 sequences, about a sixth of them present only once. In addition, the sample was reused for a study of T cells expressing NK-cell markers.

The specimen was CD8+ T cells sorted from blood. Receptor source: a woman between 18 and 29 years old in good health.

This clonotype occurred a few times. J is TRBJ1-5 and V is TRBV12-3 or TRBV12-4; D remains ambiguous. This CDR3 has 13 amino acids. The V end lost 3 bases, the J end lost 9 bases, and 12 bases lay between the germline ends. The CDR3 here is CASSFAGLGPQHF. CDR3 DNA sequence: TGTGCCAGCAGTTTTGCAGGATTGGGGCCCCAGCATTTT.

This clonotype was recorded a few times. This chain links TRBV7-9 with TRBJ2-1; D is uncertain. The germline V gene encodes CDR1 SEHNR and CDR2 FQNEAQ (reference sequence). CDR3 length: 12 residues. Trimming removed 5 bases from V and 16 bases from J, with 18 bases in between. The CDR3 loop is CASSPSSPGLFF. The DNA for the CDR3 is TGTGCCAGCAGCCCTTCCTCGCCTGGGTTATTCTTC.

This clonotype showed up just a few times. The CDR3: CASSFIGGGYGYTF. In DNA, the CDR3 is TGTGCCAGCAGTTTTATCGGGGGCGGCTATGGCTACACCTTC. The rearrangement links TRBV27 to TRBJ1-2, with D perhaps matching TRBD1 (6 bases). Between the trimmed V and J ends, which lost 3 bases and 4 bases, there was a span of 12 bases. The CDR3 length is 14 residues. Per the germline V gene, CDR1 is MNHEY and CDR2 is SMNVEV (reference sequence).

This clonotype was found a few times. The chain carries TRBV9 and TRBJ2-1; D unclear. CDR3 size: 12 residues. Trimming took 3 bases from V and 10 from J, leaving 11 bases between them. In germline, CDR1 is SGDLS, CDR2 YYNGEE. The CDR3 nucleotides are TGTGCCAGCAGCGCCCCCTCGGTCGAGCAGTTCTTC. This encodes CASSAPSVEQFF.

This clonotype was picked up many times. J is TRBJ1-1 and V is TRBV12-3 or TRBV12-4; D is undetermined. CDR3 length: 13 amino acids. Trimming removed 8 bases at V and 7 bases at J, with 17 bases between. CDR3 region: CASGLGRFLEAFF. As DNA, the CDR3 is TGTGCCAGCGGCCTCGGACGGTTTCTTGAAGCTTTCTTT.

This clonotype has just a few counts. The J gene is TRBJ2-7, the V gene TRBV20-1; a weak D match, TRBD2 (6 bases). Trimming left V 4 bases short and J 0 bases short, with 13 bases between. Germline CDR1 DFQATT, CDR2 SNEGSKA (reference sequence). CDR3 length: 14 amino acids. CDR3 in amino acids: CSAKGLTHSYEQYF. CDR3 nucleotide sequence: TGCAGTGCTAAGGGACTGACACACTCCTACGAGCAGTACTTC.

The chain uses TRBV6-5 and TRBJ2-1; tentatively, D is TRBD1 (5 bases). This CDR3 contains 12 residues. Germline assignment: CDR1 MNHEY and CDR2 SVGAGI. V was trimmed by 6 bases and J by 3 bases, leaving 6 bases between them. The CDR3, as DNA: TGTGCCAGCAGGACAGTCTACAATGAGCAGTTCTTC. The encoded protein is CASRTVYNEQFF.

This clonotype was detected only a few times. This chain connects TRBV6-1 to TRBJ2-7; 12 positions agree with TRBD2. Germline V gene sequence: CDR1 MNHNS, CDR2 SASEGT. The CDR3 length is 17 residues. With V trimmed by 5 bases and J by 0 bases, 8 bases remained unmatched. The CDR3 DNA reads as TGTGCCAGCAGTCCCCTCGGACTAGCGGGAAGCTCCTACGAGCAGTACTTC. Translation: CASSPLGLAGSSYEQYF.

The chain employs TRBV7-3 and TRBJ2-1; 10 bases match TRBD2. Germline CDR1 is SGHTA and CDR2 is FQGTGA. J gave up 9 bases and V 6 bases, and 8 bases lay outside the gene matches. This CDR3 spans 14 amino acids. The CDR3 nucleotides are TGTGCCAGCAGTCCCAGCGGGGGGGGGATTGAGCAGTTCTTC. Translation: CASSPSGGGIEQFF.